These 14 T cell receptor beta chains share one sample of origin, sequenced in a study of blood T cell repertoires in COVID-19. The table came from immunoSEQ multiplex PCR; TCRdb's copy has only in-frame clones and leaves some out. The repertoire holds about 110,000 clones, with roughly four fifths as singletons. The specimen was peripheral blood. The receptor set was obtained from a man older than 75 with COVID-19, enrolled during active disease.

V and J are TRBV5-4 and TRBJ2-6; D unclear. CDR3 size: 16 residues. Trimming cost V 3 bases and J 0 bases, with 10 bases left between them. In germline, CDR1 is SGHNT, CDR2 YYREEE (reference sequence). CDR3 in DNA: TGTGCCAGCAGCTCCGCGCTGATCTCTGGGGCCAACGTCCTGACTTTC. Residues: CASSSALISGANVLTF.

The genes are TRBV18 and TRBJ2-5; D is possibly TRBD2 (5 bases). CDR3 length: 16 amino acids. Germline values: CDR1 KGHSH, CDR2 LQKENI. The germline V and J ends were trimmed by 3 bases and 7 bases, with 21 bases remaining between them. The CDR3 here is CASSPRDTLGGGTQYF. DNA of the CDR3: TGTGCCAGCTCACCCCGAGACACATTAGGCGGAGGGACCCAGTACTTC.

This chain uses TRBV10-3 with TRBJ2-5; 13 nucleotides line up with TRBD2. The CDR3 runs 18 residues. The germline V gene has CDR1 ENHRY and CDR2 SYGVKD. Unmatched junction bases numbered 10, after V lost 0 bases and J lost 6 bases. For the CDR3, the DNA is TGTGCCATCAGTGAGTCTGGCTCGGGACTAGCGGGAATGCAGACCCAGTACTTC. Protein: CAISESGSGLAGMQTQYF.

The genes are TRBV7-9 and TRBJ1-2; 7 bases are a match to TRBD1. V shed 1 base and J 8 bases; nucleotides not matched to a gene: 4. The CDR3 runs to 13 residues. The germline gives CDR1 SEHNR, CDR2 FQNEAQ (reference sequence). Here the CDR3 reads CASSLEGAGGYTF. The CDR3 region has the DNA TGTGCCAGCAGCTTAGAGGGGGCAGGGGGCTACACCTTC.

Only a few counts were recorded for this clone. The CDR3 spells CASSQDGLIYGYTF. As DNA, the CDR3 is TGTGCCAGCAGCCAAGATGGACTGATCTATGGCTACACCTTC. The chain uses TRBV14 and TRBJ1-2, with D hard to call. Germline CDR1 reads SGHDN; CDR2 reads FVKESK. The CDR3 totals 14 residues. V was shortened by 0 bases and J by 4 bases, with 9 bases between the two germline ends.

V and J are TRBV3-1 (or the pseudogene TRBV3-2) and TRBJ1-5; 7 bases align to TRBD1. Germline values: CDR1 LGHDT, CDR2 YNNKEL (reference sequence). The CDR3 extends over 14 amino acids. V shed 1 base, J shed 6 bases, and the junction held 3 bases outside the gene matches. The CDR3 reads CASSQVSGGQPQHF. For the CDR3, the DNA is TGTGCCAGCAGCCAAGTCTCAGGGGGTCAGCCCCAGCATTTT.

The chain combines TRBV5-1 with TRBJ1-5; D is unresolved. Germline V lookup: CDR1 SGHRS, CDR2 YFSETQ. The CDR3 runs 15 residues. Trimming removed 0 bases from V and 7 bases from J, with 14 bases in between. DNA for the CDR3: TGCGCCAGCAGCTTGGCCCCCGGGGTCAACCAGCCCCAGCATTTT. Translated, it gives CASSLAPGVNQPQHF.

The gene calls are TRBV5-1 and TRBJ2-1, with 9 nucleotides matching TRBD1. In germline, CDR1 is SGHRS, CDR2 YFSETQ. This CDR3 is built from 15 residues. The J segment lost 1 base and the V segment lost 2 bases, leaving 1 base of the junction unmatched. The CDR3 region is CASSLQGASYNEQFF. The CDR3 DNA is TGCGCCAGCAGCTTACAGGGGGCTTCCTACAATGAGCAGTTCTTC.

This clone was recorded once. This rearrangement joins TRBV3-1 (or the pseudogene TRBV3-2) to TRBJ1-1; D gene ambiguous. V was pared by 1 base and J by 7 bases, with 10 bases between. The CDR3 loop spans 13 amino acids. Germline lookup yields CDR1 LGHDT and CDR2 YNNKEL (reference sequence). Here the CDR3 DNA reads TGTGCCAGCAGCCAAGTGGCGGGCAGTGAAGCTTTCTTT. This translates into CASSQVAGSEAFF.

The chain's CDR3 is CASRGGQGADTQYF. DNA for the CDR3: TGTGCCAGCAGGGGAGGACAGGGGGCAGATACGCAGTATTTT. The chain couples TRBV28 to TRBJ2-3; TRBD1 aligns across 10 bases. This CDR3 has 14 residues. CDR1 is MDHEN, CDR2 SYDVKM, per germline. V lost 6 bases and J lost 4; bases outside the gene matches: 4. The full variable domain, completed using reference TRBV28 and TRBJ2-3, is DVKVTQSSRYLVKRTGEKVFLECVQDMDHENMFWYRQDPGLGLRLIYFSYDVKMKEKGDIPEGYSVSREKKERFSLILESASTNQTSMYLCASRGGQGADTQYFGPGTRLTVL.

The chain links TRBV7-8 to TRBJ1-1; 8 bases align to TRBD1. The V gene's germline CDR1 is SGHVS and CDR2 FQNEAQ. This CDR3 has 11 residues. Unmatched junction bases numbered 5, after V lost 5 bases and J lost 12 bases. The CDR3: CASSNGQGSFF. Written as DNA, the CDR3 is TGTGCCAGCAGCAACGGACAGGGATCTTTCTTT. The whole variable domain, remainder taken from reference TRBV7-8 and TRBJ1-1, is GAGVSQSPRYKVAKRGQDVALRCDPISGHVSLFWYQQALGQGPEFLTYFQNEAQLDKSGLPSDRFFAERPEGSVSTLKIQRTQQEDSAVYLCASSNGQGSFFGQGTRLTVV.

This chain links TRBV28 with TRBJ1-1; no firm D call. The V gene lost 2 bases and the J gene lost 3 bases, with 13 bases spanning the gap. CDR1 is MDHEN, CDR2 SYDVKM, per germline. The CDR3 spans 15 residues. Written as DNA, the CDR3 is TGTGCCAGCAGTTTACCCCAGAGGCGGGACACTGAAGCTTTCTTT. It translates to CASSLPQRRDTEAFF.

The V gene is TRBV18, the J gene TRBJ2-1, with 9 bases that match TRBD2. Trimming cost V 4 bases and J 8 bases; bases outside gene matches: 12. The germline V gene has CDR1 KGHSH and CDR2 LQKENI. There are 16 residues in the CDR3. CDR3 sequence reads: CASSHDLAGGAHEQFF. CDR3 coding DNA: TGTGCCAGCTCACACGACTTGGCGGGAGGGGCACATGAGCAGTTCTTC.

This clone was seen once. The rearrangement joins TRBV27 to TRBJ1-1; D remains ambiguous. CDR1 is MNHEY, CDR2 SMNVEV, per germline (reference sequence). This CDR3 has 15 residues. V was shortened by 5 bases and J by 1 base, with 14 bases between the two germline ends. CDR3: CASSPLGRGNTEAFF. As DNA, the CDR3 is TGTGCCAGCAGTCCCCTAGGTCGCGGGAACACTGAAGCTTTCTTT.